These 7 T cell receptor beta chains originate from one sample sequenced in a study of shared clonotypes between healthy human individuals. Libraries were prepared by immunoSEQ multiplex PCR; TCRdb keeps only in-frame clonotypes and omits some of them. The table lists 2 million to 2.5 million clones, 85% to 95% of them singletons. Positive CCR7 selection of CD45RO-negative cells yielded the naive CD8 cells, and terminally differentiated effector memory CD45RA+ cells were excluded. Material: naive CD8+ T cells sorted from blood. The origin of the receptors is a man between 18 and 35 years old in good health.

The V call is TRBV30, the J call TRBJ1-1; D gene unclear. V gave up 1 base and J gave up 1 base, with 16 bases separating them. Germline CDR1 and CDR2: GTSNPN and SVGIG (reference sequence). This CDR3 contains 16 residues. In nucleotides, the CDR3 is TGTGCCTGGAGTGATCTGAGTGTGACGTGGAACACTGAAGCTTTCTTT. Its translation: CAWSDLSVTWNTEAFF.

V gene TRBV9 combines with J gene TRBJ2-3; 12 bases match TRBD2. This CDR3 is built from 18 residues. V lost 2 bases and J lost 2; bases outside the gene matches: 9. Germline V gives CDR1 SGDLS, CDR2 YYNGEE. CDR3 residues: CASSVSGLAGGPTDTQYF. As DNA, the CDR3 is TGTGCCAGCAGCGTTTCGGGTCTAGCGGGGGGGCCCACAGATACGCAGTATTTT. The variable domain in full, completed from reference TRBV9 and TRBJ2-3, reads DSGVTQTPKHLITATGQRVTLRCSPRSGDLSVYWYQQSLDQGLQFLIQYYNGEERAKGNILERFSAQQFPDLHSELNLSSLELGDSALYFCASSVSGLAGGPTDTQYFGPGTRLTVL.

The rearrangement links TRBV4-3 to TRBJ2-3, with 11 bases aligning to TRBD2. Germline V lookup: CDR1 LGHNA, CDR2 YSLEER. Trimming removed 2 bases from V and 3 bases from J; junction bases left unmatched: 4. CDR3 size: 16 residues. The chain's CDR3 is CASSQTLAGETDTQYF. CDR3 nucleotides: TGCGCCAGCAGCCAAACACTAGCGGGAGAGACAGATACGCAGTATTTT.

This rearrangement joins TRBV6-5 to TRBJ1-3; D is ambiguous. The CDR3 is 13 residues long. V was cut by 6 bases and J by 4 bases, with 10 bases left in between. CDR1 and CDR2 from the germline V gene are MNHEY and SVGAGI. The CDR3 loop reads CASSPGPGNTIYF. Written as DNA, the CDR3 is TGTGCCAGCAGCCCAGGACCCGGAAACACCATATATTTT.

The chain employs TRBV28 and TRBJ2-4; 7 positions agree with TRBD1. The CDR3 loop spans 13 amino acids. Germline V gene lookup returns CDR1 MDHEN and CDR2 SYDVKM. V lost 6 bases and J lost 5; bases outside the gene matches: 4. CDR3 protein: CASRRDSENIQYF. The CDR3 region has the DNA TGTGCCAGCAGGAGGGACAGCGAAAACATTCAGTACTTC. The variable domain in full, with the rest retrieved from reference TRBV28 and TRBJ2-4, is DVKVTQSSRYLVKRTGEKVFLECVQDMDHENMFWYRQDPGLGLRLIYFSYDVKMKEKGDIPEGYSVSREKKERFSLILESASTNQTSMYLCASRRDSENIQYFGAGTRLSVL.

This chain joins TRBV28 and TRBJ1-1; 7 positions match TRBD1. The CDR3 spans 13 residues. With V trimmed by 3 bases and J by 5 bases, 3 bases remained unmatched. The germline V gene encodes CDR1 MDHEN and CDR2 SYDVKM. The CDR3 loop reads CASSFVRGTEAFF. The CDR3 DNA reads TGTGCCAGCAGTTTCGTCAGGGGGACTGAAGCTTTCTTT.

V is TRBV27 and J is TRBJ2-7; the match to TRBD1 covers 8 bases. Per germline, CDR1 MNHEY and CDR2 SMNVEV (reference sequence). CDR3 length: 16 amino acids. V was pared by 7 bases and J by 2 bases, with 13 bases of the junction left unmatched. CDR3 protein: CASNRRPGGEAYEQYF. For the CDR3, the DNA is TGTGCCAGCAACCGGCGCCCAGGGGGCGAAGCCTACGAGCAGTACTTC.